A single sample gave rise to the 8 T cell receptor beta chains below, sequenced in a study of beta chain features in type 1 diabetes. Sequenced material consisted of expressed TCRB transcripts (all of the isolated RNA was reverse transcribed). Libraries were prepared by immunoSEQ multiplex PCR; TCRdb keeps only in-frame clonotypes and omits some of them. This sample has almost 250,000 clones, with around an eighth found just once. Sequenced material: naive CD4+ T cells from blood. The receptors here all came from a woman aged 35 to 49 in good health.

This clone appeared a few times. This chain joins TRBV29-1 and TRBJ1-2; TRBD1 agrees at 11 bases. The CDR3 extends over 14 amino acids. In germline, CDR1 is SQVTM, CDR2 ANQGSEA. V lost 3 bases to trimming and J lost 7 bases; unmatched junction nucleotides: 7. CDR3 loop: CSVDGGQGASGYTF. CDR3 DNA: TGCAGCGTTGACGGTGGACAGGGGGCCTCTGGCTACACCTTC.

V is TRBV4-1 and J is TRBJ2-3, with 12 bases that match TRBD2. The V segment lost 0 bases and the J segment 5 bases; nucleotides outside the gene matches: 9. This CDR3 has 18 residues. Germline assignment: CDR1 MGHRA and CDR2 YSYEKL. Here the CDR3 reads CASSQEVPSGGALDTQYF. The CDR3 coding sequence is TGCGCCAGCAGCCAAGAGGTCCCTAGCGGGGGGGCCCTAGATACGCAGTATTTT.

The table lists this clone with a few counts. The V gene is TRBV7-2, the J gene TRBJ1-2, with D perhaps TRBD1 (6 bases). Germline V gives CDR1 SGHTA, CDR2 FQGNSA. CDR3 length: 15 residues. The V gene lost 5 bases and the J gene lost 5 bases, with 18 bases spanning the gap. CDR3 coding DNA: TGTGCCAGCAGCCCACAGGGTTCTAGCCCGTATGGCTACACCTTC. Translated: CASSPQGSSPYGYTF. Full variable domain (outside the CDR3, taken from reference TRBV7-2 and TRBJ1-2): GAGVSQSPSNKVTEKGKDVELRCDPISGHTALYWYRQSLGQGLEFLIYFQGNSAPDKSGLPSDRFSAERTGGSVSTLTIQRTQQEDSAVYLCASSPQGSSPYGYTFGSGTRLTVV.

This chain links TRBV6-4 with TRBJ2-2; 7 nucleotides agree with TRBD2. This CDR3 spans 14 amino acids. Germline V gives CDR1 MRHNA, CDR2 SNTAGT. The junction had 1 base not matched to a gene; V was cut back by 6 bases and J by 0 bases. DNA for the CDR3: TGTGCCAGCAGACTAGCGACGAACACCGGGGAGCTGTTTTTT. Its protein product is CASRLATNTGELFF.

The chain joins TRBV6-1 to TRBJ1-1; no reliable D call. The CDR3 runs 14 residues. Germline V CDR1 and CDR2: MNHNS, SASEGT. With 0 bases removed from V and 4 bases from J, the gap between germline ends came to 9 bases. The CDR3 DNA is TGTGCCAGCAGTGAAGCGGGAGGGAGCACTGAAGCTTTCTTT. Amino acids: CASSEAGGSTEAFF.

This clone turned up a few times. This rearrangement joins TRBV29-1 to TRBJ1-5; a possible D gene is TRBD1 (5 bases). The CDR3 spans 12 residues. Germline V lookup: CDR1 SQVTM, CDR2 ANQGSEA. V lost 5 bases, J lost 7 bases, and 12 bases lay in between. The CDR3 DNA follows: TGCAGCGTTTCCAGGGATGGGCAGCCCCAGCATTTT. This gives the protein CSVSRDGQPQHF.

This clone was seen a few times. The chain couples TRBV6-5 to TRBJ1-2; 7 bases match TRBD1. The CDR3 extends over 13 amino acids. Germline V CDR1 and CDR2: MNHEY, SVGAGI. J gave up 4 bases and V 7 bases, and 6 bases lay outside the gene matches. The CDR3 DNA reads TGTGCCAGCACTCAGGACAGGAGCTATGGCTACACCTTC. It specifies CASTQDRSYGYTF.

The chain has TRBV10-3 and TRBJ2-2; D gene ambiguous. V gave up 6 bases and J gave up 1 base, with 9 bases separating them. The CDR3 loop spans 14 amino acids. Germline assignment: CDR1 ENHRY and CDR2 SYGVKD. Written as DNA, the CDR3 is TGTGCCATCAGAGAAGCCCAGAACACCGGGGAGCTGTTTTTT. It yields the protein CAIREAQNTGELFF.